A selection of T cell receptor beta chains follows, all from one sample in a study of T cell changes during pregnancy in multiple sclerosis. The protocol was immunoSEQ multiplex PCR, while the TCRdb copy is restricted to in-frame clones and leaves out a portion. Of 120,000 or so clones in the sample, approximately 93% were seen once. The sequencing used peripheral blood, collected before pregnancy. These receptor sequences come from a female donor with multiple sclerosis, enrolled in a pregnancy study. Each CDR3 is given with its conserved first and last residue. The order of the fields is V gene, J gene, D gene, clone size, CDR3 DNA, CDR3 protein. A D gene is named only where the DNA matches it firmly. Not all rows give a size; the values are once, few, many and, for expanded clones, a class.

>TRBV9|TRBJ2-1|NA|NA
TGTGCCAGCAGCGTAGCAGGGGAGCAGTTCTTC
CASSVAGEQFF
>TRBV19|TRBJ2-1|TRBD2|NA
TGTGCCAGTAGTAAAACTAGCGGGGGGCCCCTGGAGCAGTTCTTC
CASSKTSGGPLEQFF
>TRBV9|TRBJ2-3|TRBD1|once
TGTGCCAGCAGTGCCGGGACAGGGTATGCAGATACGCAGTATTTT
CASSAGTGYADTQYF
>TRBV14|TRBJ2-7|NA|NA
TGTGCCAGCAGCCAAGGACGGGCCTACGAGCAGTACTTC
CASSQGRAYEQYF
>TRBV4-1|TRBJ1-5|NA|NA
TGCGCCAGCAGCACGCAGGCCGATAGCAATCAGCCCCAGCATTTT
CASSTQADSNQPQHF
>TRBV14|TRBJ2-7|NA|NA
TGTGCCAGCAGCCAAGATTTGGCAGGCAGCTCCTACGAGCAGTACTTC
CASSQDLAGSSYEQYF
>TRBV27|TRBJ2-1|NA|NA
TGTGTCAGCAGCCCGGGGTCCTACAATGAGCAGTTCTTC
CVSSPGSYNEQFF
>TRBV18|TRBJ2-1|NA|NA
TGTGCCAGCTCACTAAGAGCGAATGAGCAGTTCTTC
CASSLRANEQFF
>TRBV6-5|TRBJ2-3|NA|once
TGTGCCAGTACCGGGGTGAAGGGTACAGATACGCAGTATTTT
CASTGVKGTDTQYF
>TRBV6-1|TRBJ2-7|TRBD1|once
TGTGCCAGTCGGCCTTCCGGGACAGGGACCTACGAGCAGTACTTC
CASRPSGTGTYEQYF
>TRBV2|TRBJ2-7|NA|NA
TGTGCCAGCATTGGACAGATCTACGAGCAGTACTTC
CASIGQIYEQYF
>TRBV7-3|TRBJ2-3|NA|NA
TGTGCCAGCAGCCCCCTTCCGGGGGAGGAAGATACGCAGTATTTT
CASSPLPGEEDTQYF
>TRBV6-1|TRBJ2-7|TRBD1|NA
TGTGCCAGCAGCGACAGGGCGGTGTACGAGCAGTACTTC
CASSDRAVYEQYF
>TRBV2|TRBJ1-2|NA|NA
TGTGCCAGCAGTGATACAGCGGGAAGAAATGGCTACACCTTC
CASSDTAGRNGYTF